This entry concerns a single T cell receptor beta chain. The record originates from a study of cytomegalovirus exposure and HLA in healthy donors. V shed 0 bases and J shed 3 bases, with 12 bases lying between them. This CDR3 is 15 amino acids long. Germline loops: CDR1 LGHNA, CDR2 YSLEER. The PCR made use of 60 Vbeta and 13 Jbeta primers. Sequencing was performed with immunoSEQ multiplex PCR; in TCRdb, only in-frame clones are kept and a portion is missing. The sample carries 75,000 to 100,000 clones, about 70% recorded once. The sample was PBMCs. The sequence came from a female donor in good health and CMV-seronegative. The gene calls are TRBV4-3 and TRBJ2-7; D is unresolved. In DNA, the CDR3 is TGCGCCAGCAGCCAAGATGCCTCTATCCACTACGAGCAGTACTTC. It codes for CASSQDASIHYEQYF.